A selection of T cell receptor beta chains follows, all from one sample in a study of blood T cell repertoires in COVID-19. Generated by immunoSEQ multiplex PCR, the TCRdb table keeps only in-frame clones and is missing some. The sample includes 350,000 to 400,000 clones, 88% of them seen just once. The sequenced sample consisted of PBMCs or T cells enriched from blood (not recorded which). These receptors were collected from a woman aged 18-30 years who had recovered from COVID-19. The conserved cysteine and the conserved F or W are not part of the CDR3 here.

j_gene | v_gene | CDR3aa
TRBJ2-3 | TRBV6-4 | ASSEAGESTDTQY
TRBJ1-4 | TRBV7-9 | ASSPPGPSGREKLF
TRBJ2-4 | TRBV4-1 | ASSPWTSGGALGNIQY
TRBJ2-2 | TRBV3-1/TRBV3-2 | ASSQDRGTSGGFTGELF
TRBJ2-2 | TRBV19 | ASSIGLGGMSRTGELF
TRBJ1-2 | TRBV30 | AWARITRDLANYGYT
TRBJ2-5 | TRBV2 | ASSSAGIQETQY
TRBJ1-5 | TRBV2 | ASSEAERGPQH
TRBJ2-2 | TRBV2 | AGRGWTSQHGELF
TRBJ1-1 | TRBV29-1 | SVDDRGATEAF
TRBJ1-5 | TRBV24-1 | ATSDFSNQPQH
TRBJ1-3 | TRBV19 | ASSIAQLAGNTIY
TRBJ1-2 | TRBV9 | ASSAPTGNNGYT
TRBJ1-3 | TRBV5-8 | ASSLGQASGNTIY
TRBJ2-3 | TRBV5-5 | ASSSYTSGGATDTQY
TRBJ2-2 | TRBV6-5 | ASSYAAENTGELF
TRBJ2-5 | TRBV4-3 | ASSQEVSGGAY
TRBJ1-2 | TRBV24-1 | ATSDVGQPES
TRBJ2-5 | TRBV5-1 | ASSLGSQKETQY
TRBJ2-2 | TRBV6-1 | ASSDPGLAGGYGELF
TRBJ2-2 | TRBV7-3 | ASSLRSANTGELF
TRBJ2-4 | TRBV2 | ASSEREAKNIQY
TRBJ2-1 | TRBV5-4 | ASSWDRGLNNEQF
TRBJ1-1 | TRBV29-1 | SVEVKNTEAF
TRBJ1-5 | TRBV4-1 | ASSQSPGTGASNQPQH
TRBJ1-1 | TRBV7-3 | ASSFASGNTEAF
TRBJ2-2 | TRBV5-1 | ASSQFTSGGPGELF
TRBJ1-5 | TRBV4-1 | ASSQPQAAQPQH
TRBJ2-1 | TRBV6-6 | ASSYSLDTYNNEQF
TRBJ1-5 | TRBV3-1/TRBV3-2 | ASSQGGTGGHQPQH
TRBJ2-3 | TRBV21-1 | ASSKENEEVDTQY
TRBJ2-3 | TRBV5-1 | ASSLNKRGSTDTQY
TRBJ2-3 | TRBV18 | ASSHRQHGKGGDTQY
TRBJ2-2 | TRBV4-2 | ASSQLNTDSAGELF
TRBJ1-1 | TRBV30 | AWSDRGSTEAF
TRBJ2-3 | TRBV29-1 | SFGTTSTDTQY
TRBJ2-7 | TRBV7-9 | ASSPPGAYEQY
TRBJ1-5 | TRBV6-5 | ASRKGTGNQPQH
TRBJ2-7 | TRBV7-2 | ASSLTSGGRYEQY